What follows are 25 T cell receptor beta chains derived from one specimen sequenced in a study of blood T cell repertoires in COVID-19. The repertoire was sequenced with immunoSEQ multiplex PCR; TCRdb's copy has only in-frame clones and lacks some. The repertoire consists of more than 300,000 clones, with about 88% occurring once and the leading ten covering 0.9% to 1.5%. The sequenced material came from PBMCs or T cells enriched from blood (not recorded which). The receptors were gathered from a woman between 18 and 30 years old who had recovered from COVID-19.

The rearrangement joins TRBV13 to TRBJ2-7, with 7 bases aligning to TRBD1. The CDR3 sequence is 15 residues long. Trimming took 1 base from V and 0 from J; bases not matched to a gene: 3. Germline V gene lookup returns CDR1 PRHDT and CDR2 FYEKMQ (reference sequence). Here the CDR3 DNA reads TGTGCCAGCAGCTTAGATGGACAGGTCTCCTACGAGCAGTACTTC. Its protein is CASSLDGQVSYEQYF. The entire variable domain, with the rest obtained from reference TRBV13 and TRBJ2-7, is as follows: AAGVIQSPRHLIKEKRETATLKCYPIPRHDTVYWYQQGPGQDPQFLISFYEKMQSDKGSIPDRFSAQQFSDYHSELNMSSLELGDSALYFCASSLDGQVSYEQYFGPGTRLTVT.

The chain employs TRBV30 and TRBJ2-2; D uncertain. The germline V gene has CDR1 GTSNPN and CDR2 SVGIG (reference sequence). Trimming shortened V by 0 bases and J by 6 bases, and 14 bases separated the two germline ends. The CDR3 extends over 15 amino acids. DNA for the CDR3: TGTGCCTGGAGTGTAATAGCTCGTTCGGCCGGGGAGCTGTTTTTT. As protein: CAWSVIARSAGELFF.

The rearrangement uses TRBV6-4 and TRBJ2-5, with 8 bases identical to TRBD2. Germline V CDR1 and CDR2: MRHNA, SNTAGT. V was pared by 2 bases and J by 4 bases, with 6 bases of the junction left unmatched. The CDR3 is 15 amino acids. CDR3 amino acids: CASSDGSGGPETQYF. In nucleotides, the CDR3 is TGTGCCAGCAGTGACGGGTCGGGGGGGCCAGAGACCCAGTACTTC.

V usage is TRBV6-5 and J usage is TRBJ2-2, with D possibly matching TRBD1 (5 bases). CDR3 length equals 13 residues. Germline loops: CDR1 MNHEY, CDR2 SVGAGI. With 8 bases removed from V and 1 base from J, the gap between germline ends came to 8 bases. This chain's CDR3 is CASFGQNTGELFF. Written as DNA, the CDR3 is TGTGCCAGCTTCGGACAGAACACCGGGGAGCTGTTTTTT.

This chain uses TRBV6-4 with TRBJ1-2, with D unclear. This CDR3 has 15 residues. CDR1 and CDR2 (germline): MRHNA, SNTAGT. The V gene lost 4 bases and the J gene lost 0 bases, with 12 bases spanning the gap. Written as DNA, the CDR3 is TGTGCCAGCAGTGTCCAAAGCGGGGCTAACTATGGCTACACCTTC. Its protein is CASSVQSGANYGYTF.

V usage is TRBV4-3 and J usage is TRBJ2-2; D unresolved. Trimming removed 0 bases at V and 4 bases at J, with 3 bases between. Germline V CDR1 and CDR2: LGHNA, YSLEER. The CDR3 is 13 residues long. For the CDR3, the DNA is TGCGCCAGCAGCCAAGACAGCACCGGGGAGCTGTTTTTT. It is translated as CASSQDSTGELFF.

This clone was seen only a few times. CDR3 nucleotides: TGCAGTGCTAGTACAGGACGGATGGGGAACACCATATATTTT. It translates to CSASTGRMGNTIYF. The chain is built from TRBV20-1 and TRBJ1-3, with D perhaps matching TRBD1 (5 bases). CDR3 size: 14 residues. The germline V and J ends were trimmed by 3 bases and 7 bases, with 16 bases remaining between them. From germline, CDR1 is DFQATT and CDR2 SNEGSKA (reference sequence).

The chain combines TRBV12-5 with TRBJ1-6; D remains ambiguous. Trimming removed 6 bases from V and 3 bases from J, with 12 bases in between. CDR1 is LGHNT and CDR2 is FRNRAP in the germline V gene. This CDR3 is built from 15 residues. DNA of the CDR3: TGTGCTAGTGGCCCCGGGTCAGTCTATAATTCACCCCTCCACTTT. It is translated as CASGPGSVYNSPLHF.

The chain employs TRBV14 and TRBJ2-7; 8 nucleotides match TRBD2. The J segment lost 6 bases and the V segment lost 1 base, leaving 2 bases of the junction unmatched. This CDR3 contains 13 residues. CDR1 is SGHDN and CDR2 is FVKESK in the germline V gene. The CDR3 bases are TGTGCCAGCAGCCAAGTTCGGGGGGGCGAGCAGTACTTC. This sequence encodes CASSQVRGGEQYF.

The V call is TRBV4-3, the J call TRBJ1-3, with TRBD1 as a possible D gene (6 bases). Germline-derived CDR1 and CDR2 are LGHNA and YSLEER. The CDR3 sequence is 15 residues long. V was clipped by 3 bases and J by 4 bases, with 13 bases between them. The CDR3 region is CASSQAAGAGNTIYF. In DNA, the CDR3 is TGCGCCAGCAGCCAGGCGGCGGGGGCCGGAAACACCATATATTTT.

V and J are TRBV9 and TRBJ2-1; 16 bases match TRBD2. The length of the CDR3 is 18 residues. The V segment lost 0 bases and the J segment 6 bases; nucleotides outside the gene matches: 6. CDR1 SGDLS and CDR2 YYNGEE come from the germline V gene. CDR3 sequence reads: CASSVVGTSGGASNEQFF. The CDR3 DNA is TGTGCCAGCAGCGTAGTCGGGACTAGCGGGGGGGCCAGCAATGAGCAGTTCTTC. Supplemented by reference TRBV9 and TRBJ2-1, the full variable domain reads DSGVTQTPKHLITATGQRVTLRCSPRSGDLSVYWYQQSLDQGLQFLIQYYNGEERAKGNILERFSAQQFPDLHSELNLSSLELGDSALYFCASSVVGTSGGASNEQFFGPGTRLTVL.

The J gene is TRBJ2-7, the V gene TRBV9, with 12 nucleotides matching TRBD1. The CDR3 has 17 residues. Germline loops: CDR1 SGDLS, CDR2 YYNGEE. The junction had 6 bases not matched to a gene; V was cut back by 0 bases and J by 2 bases. DNA of the CDR3: TGTGCCAGCAGCGTAGCCCCAGGGACAGGGGGCCCCTACGAGCAGTACTTC. Its protein product is CASSVAPGTGGPYEQYF.

The rearrangement uses TRBV4-2 and TRBJ1-3; 8 bases line up with TRBD1. This CDR3 contains 16 residues. Germline V gene data show CDR1 as LGHNA and CDR2 as YNFKEQ. V shed 1 base and J 2 bases; nucleotides not matched to a gene: 4. CDR3 residues: CASSQGQGSTGNTIYF. The CDR3 bases are TGTGCCAGCAGCCAAGGACAGGGGAGCACTGGAAACACCATATATTTT.

The chain joins TRBV11-3 to TRBJ2-5; 11 bases are shared with TRBD2. Trimming took 5 bases from V and 4 from J; bases not matched to a gene: 6. Germline V lookup: CDR1 SGHNT, CDR2 YENEEA. The CDR3 is 15 residues long. In DNA, the CDR3 is TGTGCCAGCAGCCAGACTAGCGGGGTCGGAGAGACCCAGTACTTC. Translated: CASSQTSGVGETQYF.

This sequence joins TRBV5-6 and TRBJ2-1; TRBD1 is a possible D gene (6 bases). Per germline, CDR1 SGHDT and CDR2 YYEEEE. The CDR3 runs to 15 residues. Trimming removed 0 bases from V and 4 bases from J, with 11 bases in between. The CDR3 region has the DNA TGTGCCAGCAGCTTGGTCCACAGGGATTACAATGAGCAGTTCTTC. It translates to CASSLVHRDYNEQFF.

In nucleotides, the CDR3 is TGTGCCTGGAGTGTTGGGGGGGCGAGCACTGAAGCTTTCTTT. Its protein product is CAWSVGGASTEAFF. The V call is TRBV30, the J call TRBJ1-1; tentatively, D is TRBD1 (6 bases). V was clipped by 0 bases and J by 4 bases, with 12 bases between them. Germline V gene sequence: CDR1 GTSNPN, CDR2 SVGIG (reference sequence). CDR3 length: 14 amino acids.

The chain is built from TRBV5-1 and TRBJ2-3; TRBD1 agrees at 8 bases. The germline gives CDR1 SGHRS, CDR2 YFSETQ. This CDR3 region has 14 residues. V lost 0 bases, J lost 5 bases, and 2 bases stayed unmatched. In nucleotides, the CDR3 is TGCGCCAGCAGCTTGGGGACAGGGAAAGATACGCAGTATTTT. Protein: CASSLGTGKDTQYF.

The V gene is TRBV12-5, the J gene TRBJ1-5; D remains ambiguous. Trimming took 0 bases from V and 0 from J, leaving 18 bases between them. The length of the CDR3 is 19 residues. The V gene's germline CDR1 is LGHNT and CDR2 FRNRAP. The CDR3 region is CASGLVLEAIPHSNQPQHF. The CDR3 DNA follows: TGTGCTAGTGGTTTGGTACTTGAAGCCATTCCCCATAGCAATCAGCCCCAGCATTTT.

This clone was detected a few times. The rearrangement uses TRBV6-6 and TRBJ1-2; perhaps TRBD1 as D (6 bases). The CDR3 totals 13 residues. Germline V gene data show CDR1 as MNHNY and CDR2 as SVGAGI (reference sequence). V lost 4 bases and J lost 5, with 11 bases in between. CDR3 sequence reads: CASSSTGFYGYTF. Here the CDR3 DNA reads TGTGCCAGCAGTTCTACAGGGTTTTATGGCTACACCTTC.

This clone was counted a few times. This rearrangement joins TRBV5-1 to TRBJ1-3, with TRBD1 matching 9 bases. CDR1 and CDR2 from the germline V gene are SGHRS and YFSETQ. The CDR3 loop spans 18 amino acids. The trim removed 1 base at V and 3 bases at J, leaving 11 bases unmatched. The CDR3 protein is CASSLSGQGNNRGNTIYF. For the CDR3, the DNA is TGCGCCAGCAGCTTGTCGGGACAGGGTAACAACCGTGGAAACACCATATATTTT. The variable domain in full, with the rest retrieved from reference TRBV5-1 and TRBJ1-3, is KAGVTQTPRYLIKTRGQQVTLSCSPISGHRSVSWYQQTPGQGLQFLFEYFSETQRNKGNFPGRFSGRQFSNSRSEMNVSTLELGDSALYLCASSLSGQGNNRGNTIYFGEGSWLTVV.

CDR3 sequence: CASSPTPPGGYNEQFF. CDR3 coding DNA: TGTGCCAGCAGCCCAACTCCCCCCGGGGGGTACAATGAGCAGTTCTTC. The gene calls are TRBV11-3 and TRBJ2-1, with 7 bases identical to TRBD2. J gave up 4 bases and V 5 bases, and 11 bases lay outside the gene matches. The CDR3 is 16 residues long. Germline V CDR1 and CDR2: SGHNT, YENEEA.

The chain uses TRBV5-1 and TRBJ1-1; weak D call: TRBD1 (6 bases). Looked up from germline, CDR1 is SGHRS and CDR2 is YFSETQ. CDR3 length equals 14 residues. Trimming took off 5 bases at V and 1 base at J, with 12 bases between the two ends. The CDR3 is CASRIGGENTEAFF. The CDR3 nucleotides are TGCGCCAGCAGAATAGGGGGAGAGAACACTGAAGCTTTCTTT. Full variable domain (missing parts from reference TRBV5-1 and TRBJ1-1): KAGVTQTPRYLIKTRGQQVTLSCSPISGHRSVSWYQQTPGQGLQFLFEYFSETQRNKGNFPGRFSGRQFSNSRSEMNVSTLELGDSALYLCASRIGGENTEAFFGQGTRLTVV.

The genes are TRBV30 and TRBJ1-2; 9 nucleotides align to TRBD1. V shed 3 bases and J 2 bases; nucleotides not matched to a gene: 10. CDR1 is GTSNPN and CDR2 is SVGIG in the germline V gene (reference sequence). This CDR3 is 16 amino acids long. The CDR3, as DNA: TGTGCCTGGAGGGGACAGGGCCGGAGGGGCAACTATGGCTACACCTTC. It yields the protein CAWRGQGRRGNYGYTF.

V is TRBV27 and J is TRBJ2-7; 9 bases are a match to TRBD1. V lost 6 bases, J lost 3 bases, and 6 bases stayed unmatched. The germline V gene encodes CDR1 MNHEY and CDR2 SMNVEV (reference sequence). The length of the CDR3 is 14 residues. The CDR3 DNA reads as TGTGCCAGCAGCGAGAGGGACAGGGACTACGAGCAGTACTTC. Protein product: CASSERDRDYEQYF.

This chain connects TRBV18 to TRBJ1-2; TRBD1 agrees at 7 bases. The CDR3 has 14 residues. J was trimmed by 10 bases and V by 1 base; bases with no gene match: 9. Germline V gene lookup returns CDR1 KGHSH and CDR2 LQKENI. CDR3 DNA sequence: TGTGCCAGCTCACCACTACGGGACAGCCGCCTCTACACCTTC. Residues: CASSPLRDSRLYTF.